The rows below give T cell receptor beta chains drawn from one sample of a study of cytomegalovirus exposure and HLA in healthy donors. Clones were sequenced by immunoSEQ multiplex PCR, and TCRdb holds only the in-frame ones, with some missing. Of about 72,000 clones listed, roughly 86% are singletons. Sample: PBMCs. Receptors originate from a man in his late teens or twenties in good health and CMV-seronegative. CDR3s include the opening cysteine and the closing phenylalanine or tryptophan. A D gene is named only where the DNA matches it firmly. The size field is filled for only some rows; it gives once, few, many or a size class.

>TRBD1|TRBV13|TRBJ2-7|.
CASSLGDRGYEQYF
TGTGCCAGCAGCTTAGGGGACAGGGGATACGAGCAGTACTTC
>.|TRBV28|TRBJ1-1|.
CASSSLDMNTEAFF
TGTGCCAGCAGTTCCCTCGACATGAACACTGAAGCTTTCTTT
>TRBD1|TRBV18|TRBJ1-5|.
CASSPSGTGGSNQPQHF
TGTGCCAGCTCACCCTCGGGGACAGGGGGGAGCAATCAGCCCCAGCATTTT
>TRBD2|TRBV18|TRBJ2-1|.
CASSPSASGLSSYNEQFF
TGTGCCAGCTCACCGTCTGCTAGCGGGCTTAGCTCCTACAATGAGCAGTTCTTC
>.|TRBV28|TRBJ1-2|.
CASSLPATTANYGYTF
TGTGCCAGCAGTTTACCCGCAACGACAGCTAACTATGGCTACACCTTC
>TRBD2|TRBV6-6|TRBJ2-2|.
CASRGTSGRGGELFF
TGTGCCAGCAGGGGGACTAGCGGGAGAGGCGGGGAGCTGTTTTTT
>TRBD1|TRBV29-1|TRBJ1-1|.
CSVVNRGSLEAFF
TGCAGCGTTGTAAACAGGGGTTCCCTTGAGGCTTTCTTT
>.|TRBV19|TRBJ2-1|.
CASSMPREAQFF
TGTGCCAGTAGTATGCCCAGAGAGGCCCAGTTCTTC
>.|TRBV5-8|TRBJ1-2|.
CASSFSWLGHTF
TGTGCCAGCAGCTTCTCCTGGCTTGGCCACACCTTC
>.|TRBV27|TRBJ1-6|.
CASSPPGSHNSPLHF
TGTGCCAGCAGTCCCCCAGGAAGTCATAATTCACCCCTCCACTTT
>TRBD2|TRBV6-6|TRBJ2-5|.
CASSYPGGETQYF
TGTGCCAGCAGTTACCCGGGGGGGGAGACCCAGTACTTC
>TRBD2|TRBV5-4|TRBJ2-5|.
CASSLDERGETQYF
TGTGCCAGCAGCTTGGATGAGCGGGGGGAGACCCAGTACTTC
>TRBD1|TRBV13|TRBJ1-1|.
CASRGTGGSNTEAFF
TGTGCCAGCAGGGGGACAGGGGGTTCCAACACTGAAGCTTTCTTT
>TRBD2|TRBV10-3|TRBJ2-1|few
CAIRMGLADPNEQFF
TGTGCCATCAGGATGGGACTAGCGGACCCCAATGAGCAGTTCTTC
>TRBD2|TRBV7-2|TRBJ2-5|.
CASSLARGAQETQYF
TGTGCCAGCAGCTTAGCGCGGGGGGCCCAAGAGACCCAGTACTTC
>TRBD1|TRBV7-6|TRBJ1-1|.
CASSPSSGGRLLSAFF
TGTGCCAGCAGCCCTTCCTCAGGGGGACGCTTGTTAAGCGCTTTCTTT
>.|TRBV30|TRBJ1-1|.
CAWSVPRGSGDTEAFF
TGTGCCTGGAGTGTACCCAGGGGTTCGGGCGACACTGAAGCTTTCTTT
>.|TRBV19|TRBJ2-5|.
CASSRGPPLPQYF
TGTGCCAGTAGCCGCGGCCCCCCTTTGCCCCAGTACTTC
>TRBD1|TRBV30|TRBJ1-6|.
CAWSRLGTGNYNSPLHF
TGTGCCTGGAGTCGACTTGGGACAGGCAACTATAATTCACCCCTCCACTTT
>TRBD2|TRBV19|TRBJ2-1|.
CASSIFRGLADVNEQFF
TGTGCCAGTAGTATTTTCCGGGGACTAGCGGATGTAAATGAGCAGTTCTTC
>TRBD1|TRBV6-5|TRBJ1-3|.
CASRRQGKQGNTIYF
TGTGCCAGCAGACGACAGGGGAAGCAAGGAAACACCATATATTTT
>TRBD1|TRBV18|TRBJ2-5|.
CASSPKLTGGKETQYF
TGTGCCAGCTCGCCGAAACTGACAGGGGGCAAGGAGACCCAGTACTTC
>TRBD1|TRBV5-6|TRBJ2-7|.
CASTLPPDRVPSEQYF
TGTGCCAGCACCCTACCCCCGGACAGGGTCCCCTCCGAGCAGTACTTC
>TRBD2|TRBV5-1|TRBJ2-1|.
CASSLLAGGLSSYNEQFF
TGCGCCAGCAGCTTACTAGCGGGGGGATTAAGCTCCTACAATGAGCAGTTCTTC
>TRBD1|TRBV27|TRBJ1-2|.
CASSSPGTGTYGYTF
TGTGCCAGCAGTTCCCCCGGGACAGGGACCTATGGCTACACCTTC
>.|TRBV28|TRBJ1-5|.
CASSLWGRWGGSNQPQHF
TGTGCCAGCAGTTTATGGGGGCGGTGGGGGGGTAGCAATCAGCCCCAGCATTTT
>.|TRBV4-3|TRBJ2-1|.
CASSQARVRNEQFF
TGCGCCAGCAGCCAAGCGAGGGTTCGCAATGAGCAGTTCTTC
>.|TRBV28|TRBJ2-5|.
CASSFVRGSVGETQYF
TGTGCCAGCAGTTTTGTCAGGGGAAGTGTAGGAGAGACCCAGTACTTC
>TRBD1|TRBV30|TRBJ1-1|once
CAWSFPGQRNTEAFF
TGTGCCTGGAGTTTTCCGGGACAGAGGAACACTGAAGCTTTCTTT
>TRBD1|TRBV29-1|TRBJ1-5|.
CSVSGGADQPQHF
TGCAGCGTATCAGGGGGCGCCGATCAGCCCCAGCATTTT
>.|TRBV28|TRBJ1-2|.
CASVRQRQTGYTF
TGTGCCAGCGTTCGACAGCGCCAGACTGGCTACACCTTC
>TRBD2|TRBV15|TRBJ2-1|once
CATSPGLAQFF
TGTGCCACCAGCCCGGGACTAGCTCAGTTCTTC
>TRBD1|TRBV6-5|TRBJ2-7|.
CASTGDRGDYEQYF
TGTGCCAGCACCGGCGACAGGGGGGACTACGAGCAGTACTTC
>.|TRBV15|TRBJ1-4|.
CATSRRSATNEKLFF
TGTGCCACCAGCAGACGGAGCGCAACTAATGAAAAACTGTTTTTT
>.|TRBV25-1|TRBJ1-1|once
CATLRLGSGKTEAFF
TGTGCCACCCTCAGGCTGGGGAGTGGAAAAACTGAAGCTTTCTTT
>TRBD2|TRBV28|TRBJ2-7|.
CASSPLGLAGATVKQYF
TGTGCCAGCAGTCCGCTGGGACTAGCGGGAGCAACCGTGAAGCAGTACTTC
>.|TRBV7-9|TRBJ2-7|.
CASSDDVGVEQYF
TGTGCCAGCAGCGATGATGTAGGGGTCGAGCAGTACTTC
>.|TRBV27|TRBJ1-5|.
CASSFAGNQPQHF
TGTGCCAGCAGTTTCGCAGGGAATCAGCCCCAGCATTTT
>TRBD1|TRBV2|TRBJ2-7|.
CASSQDRGEQYF
TGTGCCAGCAGTCAGGACAGGGGCGAGCAGTACTTC
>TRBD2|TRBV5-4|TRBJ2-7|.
CASSLRTSGYEQYF
TGTGCCAGCAGCTTGCGGACTAGCGGCTACGAGCAGTACTTC
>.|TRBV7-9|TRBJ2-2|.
CASSPVNTGELFF
TGTGCCAGCAGCCCGGTGAACACCGGGGAGCTGTTTTTT